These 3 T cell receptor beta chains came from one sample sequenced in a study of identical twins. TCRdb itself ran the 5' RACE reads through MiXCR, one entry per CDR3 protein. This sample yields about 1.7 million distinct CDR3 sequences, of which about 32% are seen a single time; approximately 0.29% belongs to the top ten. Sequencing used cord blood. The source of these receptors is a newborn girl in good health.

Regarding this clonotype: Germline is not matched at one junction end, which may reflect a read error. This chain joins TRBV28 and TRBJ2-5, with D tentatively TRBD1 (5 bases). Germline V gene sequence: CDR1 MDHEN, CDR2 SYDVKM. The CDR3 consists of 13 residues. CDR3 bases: TGTGCCAACAGTTTACCCCAGGGCCGTCAGCAGTACTTC. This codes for CANSLPQGRQQYF.

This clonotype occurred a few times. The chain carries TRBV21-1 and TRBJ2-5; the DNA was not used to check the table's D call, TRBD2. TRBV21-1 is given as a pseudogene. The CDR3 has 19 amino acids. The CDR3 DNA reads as TGTGCCAGCAGCAAAGACCCTAGCGGGGGGCCGAAAGGGGGAGAGACCCAGTACTTC. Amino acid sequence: CASSKDPSGGPKGGETQYF.

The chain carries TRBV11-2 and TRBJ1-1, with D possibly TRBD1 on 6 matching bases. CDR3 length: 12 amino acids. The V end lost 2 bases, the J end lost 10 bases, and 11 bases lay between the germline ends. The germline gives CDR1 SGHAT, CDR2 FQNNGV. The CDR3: CASSLQTGSAFF. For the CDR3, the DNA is TGTGCCAGCAGCTTACAAACAGGGTCAGCTTTCTTT.